This T cell receptor (beta chain) stems from a study of T cell changes during pregnancy in multiple sclerosis. The repertoire was sequenced with immunoSEQ multiplex PCR; TCRdb's copy has only in-frame clones and lacks some. The top ten clones hold around 2.6% of a sample with 80,000 or so clones, around 90% of them seen once. The source material was peripheral blood, sampled before pregnancy. The receptor was derived from a female donor with multiple sclerosis, enrolled in a pregnancy study.

The CDR3 region has the DNA TGTGCCAGCAGCCCAATCGACAGGGATAATGAAAAACTGTTTTTT. Protein product: CASSPIDRDNEKLFF. The chain joins TRBV7-9 to TRBJ1-4, with 7 bases matching TRBD1. Germline trimming cut 5 bases from V and 4 bases from J; bases unmatched to any gene: 7. The CDR3 spans 15 residues. Germline V gene data show CDR1 as SEHNR and CDR2 as FQNEAQ (reference sequence).